These T cell receptor beta chains were read from a single sample in a study of cytomegalovirus exposure and HLA in healthy donors. Clones were sequenced by immunoSEQ multiplex PCR, and TCRdb holds only the in-frame ones, with some missing. The sample totals about 130,000 clones. Specimen: PBMCs. Source of these receptors: a man between 18 and 35 years old in good health and CMV-seronegative. CDR3s include the opening cysteine and the closing phenylalanine or tryptophan. The D gene is left open where the match is weak.

CDR3 protein,CDR3 DNA,V gene,D gene,J gene
CASSLGATPNYGYTF,TGTGCCAGCAGCTTAGGGGCCACCCCAAACTATGGCTACACCTTC,TRBV7-2,.,TRBJ1-2
CASSQGGLAGVRNERFF,TGCGCCAGCAGCCAAGGTGGACTAGCGGGAGTCAGGAATGAGCGGTTCTTC,TRBV4-1,TRBD2,TRBJ2-1
CASRGTQGNDGKNTEAFF,TGTGCCAGCAGAGGAACTCAGGGTAATGACGGAAAGAACACTGAAGCTTTCTTT,TRBV7-9,.,TRBJ1-1
CASSLTGGTSGGYTF,TGTGCCAGCAGCTTAACGGGGGGGACCTCTGGGGGCTACACCTTC,TRBV7-3,.,TRBJ1-2
CASSSQNSLFNEQYF,TGTGCCAGCAGCTCACAGAACAGTTTGTTCAACGAGCAGTACTTC,TRBV11-2,.,TRBJ2-7
CAWGTGNSGNTIYF,TGTGCCTGGGGGACAGGGAACTCTGGAAACACCATATATTTT,TRBV30,TRBD1,TRBJ1-3
CASSLGAAVLNEKLFF,TGTGCCAGCAGCTTAGGGGCAGCCGTCCTTAATGAAAAACTGTTTTTT,TRBV11-3,.,TRBJ1-4
CASSQTPDRDIYQPQHF,TGCGCCAGCAGCCAAACTCCCGACCGGGACATATATCAGCCCCAGCATTTT,TRBV4-1,.,TRBJ1-5
CASSYSGQGANYGYTF,TGTGCCAGCAGTTACTCCGGACAGGGGGCTAACTATGGCTACACCTTC,TRBV6-5,TRBD1,TRBJ1-2
CASSLSPSSYEQYF,TGTGCCAGCAGCTTAAGTCCCTCCTCCTACGAGCAGTACTTC,TRBV7-3,.,TRBJ2-7
CASNPQFYNEQFF,TGTGCCAGCAATCCTCAGTTTTACAATGAGCAGTTCTTC,TRBV2,.,TRBJ2-1
CAIRDRVEYEQYF,TGTGCCATCAGGGACAGGGTGGAATACGAGCAGTACTTC,TRBV10-3,TRBD1,TRBJ2-7
CASSRETGGSYEQYF,TGCGCCAGCAGTCGAGAGACAGGGGGCTCCTACGAGCAGTACTTC,TRBV5-1,TRBD1,TRBJ2-7
CASSQQRTGSYEQYF,TGCGCCAGCAGCCAACAAAGGACAGGGAGCTACGAGCAGTACTTC,TRBV4-3,TRBD1,TRBJ2-7
CASSLSGQGHGFGYTF,TGTGCCAGCAGCTTAAGCGGACAGGGTCATGGTTTTGGCTACACCTTC,TRBV7-2,TRBD1,TRBJ1-2
CASSFRGRGYTF,TGTGCCAGCAGTTTCAGGGGGCGAGGCTACACCTTC,TRBV6-5,TRBD1,TRBJ1-2
CASSPLGPYEQYF,TGTGCCAGCAGTCCACTGGGCCCCTACGAGCAGTACTTC,TRBV28,.,TRBJ2-7
CASKTVYSNQPQHF,TGTGCCAGTAAAACAGTTTATAGCAATCAGCCCCAGCATTTT,TRBV19,.,TRBJ1-5
CASSPQGSWSYEQYF,TGTGCCAGTAGTCCACAGGGTTCGTGGAGCTACGAGCAGTACTTC,TRBV19,.,TRBJ2-7
CAGSQRGGYNEQFF,TGTGCCGGCAGCCAGCGGGGGGGATACAATGAGCAGTTCTTC,TRBV28,TRBD2,TRBJ2-1
CASSRGQFQMGEQYF,TGTGCCAGCAGCCGCGGACAGTTCCAAATGGGGGAGCAGTACTTC,TRBV27,.,TRBJ2-5
CASSSLAGSDTQYF,TGTGCCAGCAGCTCACTAGCGGGGTCAGATACGCAGTATTTT,TRBV7-9,TRBD2,TRBJ2-3
CASSLWAFDEQFF,TGTGCCAGCAGTTTGTGGGCATTCGATGAGCAGTTCTTC,TRBV27,.,TRBJ2-1
CASSAQGVSGANVLTF,TGTGCCAGCAGCGCCCAAGGGGTGTCTGGGGCCAACGTCCTGACTTTC,TRBV9,.,TRBJ2-6
CASSSGGRGDEQYF,TGTGCCAGTTCTTCTGGCGGGAGAGGAGACGAGCAGTACTTC,TRBV19,TRBD2,TRBJ2-7
CASSLGTSGKIEQFF,TGTGCCAGCAGTTTAGGGACTAGCGGGAAAATTGAGCAGTTCTTC,TRBV28,TRBD2,TRBJ2-1
CASREVNTEAFF,TGTGCCAGCAGAGAGGTGAACACTGAAGCTTTCTTT,TRBV6-1,.,TRBJ1-1